This entry is about one T cell receptor (beta chain). The germline gives CDR1 SGDLS, CDR2 YYNGEE. This CDR3 comprises 13 residues. V was cut by 0 bases and J by 7 bases, with 10 bases left in between. This entry belongs to a study of blood T cell repertoires in COVID-19. The protocol was immunoSEQ multiplex PCR, while the TCRdb copy is restricted to in-frame clones and leaves out a portion. Of some 37,000 clones listed, over 75% are singletons. The receptor was isolated from a human donor in a cohort sampled during active COVID-19. The chain links TRBV9 to TRBJ2-5, with D tentatively TRBD2 (5 bases). Sequenced sample: peripheral blood. CDR3 amino acids: CASSVGGEGTQYF. DNA of the CDR3: TGTGCCAGCAGCGTAGGTGGTGAGGGGACCCAGTACTTC.